The subject of this entry is one TCR beta chain. This sample was included in a study of blood T cell repertoires in COVID-19. Enrolment of Seattle patients took place during active infection, and they were followed longitudinally. V lost 0 bases and J lost 5, with 14 bases in between. The CDR3 has 16 amino acids. Germline V gene sequence: CDR1 MNHNY, CDR2 SVGAGI (reference sequence). Authors' analysis steps: Estimated nucleated cell counts came from reference gene primer amplification. Assay: immunoSEQ multiplex PCR; the TCRdb copy retains only in-frame clones and omits some. V and J calls and clone size come straight from that table; D and trimming were deduced from the DNA. The repertoire holds some 360,000 clones, with over 85% as singletons.

This sequence joins TRBV6-6 and TRBJ1-5; D might be TRBD1 (5 bases). This TCR derives from a woman in her sixties with COVID-19, enrolled during active disease. Sequencing was performed on peripheral blood. The CDR3 loop is CASSYSRQTGDQPQHF. CDR3 sequence (DNA): TGTGCCAGCAGTTACTCGCGACAAACAGGAGATCAGCCCCAGCATTTT.